The 6 T cell receptor beta chains reported below all come from one sample, sequenced in a study of cytomegalovirus exposure and HLA in healthy donors. Vbeta (60) and Jbeta (13) primers were used in the PCR. Method: immunoSEQ multiplex PCR; TCRdb's copy keeps in-frame clones and lacks some. The table shows 300,000 or so clones, with 84% occurring only once. The sequenced sample consisted of PBMCs. The receptors derive from a woman in her 40s in good health and CMV-seropositive.

The chain is built from TRBV27 and TRBJ2-1; 11 positions agree with TRBD2. Germline V lookup: CDR1 MNHEY, CDR2 SMNVEV (reference sequence). This CDR3 has 15 residues. V lost 6 bases and J lost 6; bases outside the gene matches: 7. CDR3 amino acids: CASRSLAGGRNEQFF. CDR3 bases: TGTGCCAGCAGAAGCCTAGCGGGAGGACGCAATGAGCAGTTCTTC.

This clone was observed a few times. One end of the junction is discordant with germline, which a read error may explain. This sequence joins TRBV7-9 and TRBJ2-3; a possible D gene is TRBD1 (6 bases). Germline-derived CDR1 and CDR2 are SEHNR and FQNEAQ (reference sequence). This CDR3 has 17 amino acids. The CDR3 sequence is CSSSFPQGKTSTDTQYF. CDR3 coding DNA: TGTTCCAGCAGCTTTCCGCAGGGGAAGACTAGCACAGATACGCAGTATTTT. Combining the CDR3 with reference TRBV7-9 and TRBJ2-3 gives the whole variable domain DTGVSQNPRHKITKRGQNVTFRCDPISEHNRLYWYRQTLGQGPEFLTYFQNEAQLEKSRLLSDRFSAERPKGSFSTLEIQRTEQGDSAMYLCSSSFPQGKTSTDTQYFGPGTRLTVL.

This clone was counted a single time. The chain links TRBV10-3 to TRBJ2-3; D possibly corresponds to TRBD1 (7 bases). V shed 8 bases and J shed 2 bases, with 11 bases lying between them. From germline, CDR1 is ENHRY and CDR2 SYGVKD. The CDR3 length is 13 residues. The CDR3 sequence: CAIAGQFTDTQYF. The CDR3 DNA follows: TGTGCCATCGCGGGACAGTTCACAGATACGCAGTATTTT.

The chain uses TRBV7-6 and TRBJ2-1; 9 bases are a match to TRBD2. Germline lookup yields CDR1 SGHVS and CDR2 FNYEAQ. This CDR3 has 18 amino acids. The trim removed 1 base at V and 4 bases at J, leaving 11 bases unmatched. The CDR3 reads CASSLVRLAGGAYNEQFF. DNA of the CDR3: TGTGCCAGCAGCTTAGTTCGGTTGGCGGGAGGGGCGTACAATGAGCAGTTCTTC.

This rearrangement joins TRBV7-9 to TRBJ2-2; D possibly corresponds to TRBD2 (6 bases). V was shortened by 4 bases and J by 5 bases, with 8 bases between the two germline ends. This CDR3 has 13 residues. Germline CDR1 is SEHNR and CDR2 is FQNEAQ (reference sequence). CDR3 in amino acids: CASSWEATGELFF. CDR3 DNA: TGTGCCAGCAGCTGGGAGGCGACCGGGGAGCTGTTTTTT.

The gene calls are TRBV19 and TRBJ2-2; possibly TRBD2 for D (7 bases). The CDR3 contains 15 residues. Germline CDR1 and CDR2: LNHDA and SQIVND (reference sequence). V was cut by 1 base and J by 2 bases, with 8 bases left in between. The CDR3 loop is CASSIGGGNTGELFF. The CDR3 nucleotides read TGTGCCAGTAGTATAGGGGGGGGCAACACCGGGGAGCTGTTTTTT.